This T cell receptor (beta chain) was sequenced in a study of blood T cell repertoires in COVID-19. Study-wide background: The United States, Italy and Spain supplied acute and convalescent COVID-19 samples. The cDNA or gDNA used as material had been derived from T cells, B-cell-depleted T cells, or PBMCs.

The cohort comprised adults aged about 18 to 100 years residing in approximately 25 US areas. Participant-given clinical history determined each cohort assignment. The CDR3 contains 12 residues. V gave up 3 bases and J gave up 5 bases, with 8 bases separating them. Germline V gives CDR1 MNHEY, CDR2 SVGEGT. Profiled with immunoSEQ multiplex PCR; TCRdb holds only in-frame clones, not every one. In the table there are around 340,000 clones, approximately 86% of which are singletons. The source material was PBMCs or T cells enriched from blood (not recorded which). The sequence came from a woman aged 40 to 49 with acute COVID-19. V is TRBV6-2 or TRBV6-3 and J is TRBJ2-7; unclear D gene. CDR3 region: CASSYIRDEQYF. The CDR3 DNA sequence: TGTGCCAGCAGTTATATCCGGGACGAGCAGTACTTC.